These 2 T cell receptor beta chains share one sample of origin, sequenced in a study of beta chain features in type 1 diabetes. Investigators reverse transcribed all isolated RNA, so they sequenced expressed TCRB transcripts. Here immunoSEQ multiplex PCR was the method, and the copy in TCRdb shows in-frame clones only, minus some. Of about 180,000 clones listed, 10% to 15% were seen once; the top ten hold 0.62%. Sequenced input: central memory CD4+ T cells from blood. These receptors came from a woman between 18 and 29 years old in good health.

There are a few counts of this clone. The V call is TRBV21-1, the J call TRBJ1-3; TRBD1, the table's D call, was not compared with the DNA. TRBV21-1 counts as a pseudogene. The CDR3 has 15 amino acids. Here the CDR3 reads CASSSGHSSGNTIYF. Here the CDR3 DNA reads TGTGCCAGCAGCTCGGGACACAGCTCTGGAAACACCATATATTTT.

There are a few counts of this clone. V gene TRBV6-5 combines with J gene TRBJ2-6, with D unclear. Germline CDR1 and CDR2: MNHEY and SVGAGI. The ends were cut back, 6 bases at V and 0 bases at J, with 9 bases in the middle. CDR3 length: 15 amino acids. This CDR3 is CASRLLTSGANVLTF. The CDR3 bases are TGTGCCAGCAGGTTACTAACCTCTGGGGCCAACGTCCTGACTTTC.